This section outlines one T cell receptor (beta chain) sequence together with its context. Its specificity is not known. This entry comes from a study of graft-versus-host responses after intestinal transplantation. Generated by immunoSEQ multiplex PCR, the TCRdb table keeps only in-frame clones and is missing some. The table has around 90,000 clones, about 90% seen once. The CDR3 contains 13 residues. V was pared by 4 bases and J by 2 bases, with 7 bases between. The V gene's germline CDR1 is SNHLY and CDR2 FYNNEI. The specimen comprised unstimulated CD8+ T cells sorted from spleen or lymph node cells, sampled before transplant. This TCR was recovered from a human donor who was the organ donor for an intestinal transplant. This chain connects TRBV2 to TRBJ2-3; D is unresolved. In DNA form, the CDR3 reads TGTGCCAGCAGTGTTATTCTCACAGATACGCAGTATTTT. As protein: CASSVILTDTQYF.